This TCR beta chain is drawn from a study of T cells in Graves' hyperthyroidism and ophthalmopathy. RNA transcripts gave rise to amplified TCR beta CDR3 regions. The HTBI set primed first-round TCR CDR3 RT-PCR. TCRdb recomputed calls from the multiplex PCR reads with MiXCR, one row per CDR3 protein. The sample has about 710,000 distinct CDR3 sequences, less than 20% seen once. Hyperthyroidism of Graves' type that showed no ophthalmopathy progression within 18 months was stable. Clinical symptoms, serum thyroxine and TRAb, thyroid ultrasound and orbital computed tomography together formed the diagnostic basis. The authors took PBMCs from 10 ml fresh peripheral blood. Germline loops: CDR1 LGHNT, CDR2 FRNRAP. The CDR3 covers 15 residues. V dropped 7 bases and J dropped 1 base, with 17 bases sitting between them. This clonotype was seen a handful of times.

V usage is TRBV12-5 and J usage is TRBJ2-7; tentative D call: TRBD2 (6 bases). Sequencing used blood. The TCR sequence derives from a man aged 18 to 29 with Graves' hyperthyroidism. For the CDR3, the DNA is TGTGCTAGTGTCGGCCCGGATCGGGGGTCCTACGAGCAGTACTTC. This gives the protein CASVGPDRGSYEQYF.